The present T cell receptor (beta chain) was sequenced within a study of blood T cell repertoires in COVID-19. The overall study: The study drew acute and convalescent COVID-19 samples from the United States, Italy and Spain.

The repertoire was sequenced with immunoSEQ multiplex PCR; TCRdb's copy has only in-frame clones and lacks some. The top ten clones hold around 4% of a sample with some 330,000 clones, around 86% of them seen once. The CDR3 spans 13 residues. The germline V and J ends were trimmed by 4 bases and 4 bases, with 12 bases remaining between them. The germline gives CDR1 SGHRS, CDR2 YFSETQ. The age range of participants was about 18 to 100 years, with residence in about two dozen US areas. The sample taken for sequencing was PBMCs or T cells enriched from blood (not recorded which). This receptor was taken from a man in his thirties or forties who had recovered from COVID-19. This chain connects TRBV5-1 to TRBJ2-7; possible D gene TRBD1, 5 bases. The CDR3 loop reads CASSIRQFYEQYF. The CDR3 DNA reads TGCGCCAGCAGCATACGACAGTTTTACGAGCAGTACTTC.